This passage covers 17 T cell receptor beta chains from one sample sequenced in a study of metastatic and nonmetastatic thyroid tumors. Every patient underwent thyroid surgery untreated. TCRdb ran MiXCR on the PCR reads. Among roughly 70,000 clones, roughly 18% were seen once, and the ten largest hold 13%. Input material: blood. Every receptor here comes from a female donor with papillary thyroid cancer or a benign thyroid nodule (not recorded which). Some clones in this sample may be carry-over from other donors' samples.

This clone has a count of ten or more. CDR3 in amino acids: CAWSPGQGAYEQYF. The CDR3 bases are TGTGCCTGGAGTCCGGGACAGGGGGCCTACGAGCAGTACTTC. This chain links TRBV30 with TRBJ2-7; TRBD1 matches at 11 bases. This CDR3 is built from 14 residues. The ends lost 2 bases at V and 2 bases at J; junction bases unmatched: 2. In germline, CDR1 is GTSNPN, CDR2 SVGIG (reference sequence).

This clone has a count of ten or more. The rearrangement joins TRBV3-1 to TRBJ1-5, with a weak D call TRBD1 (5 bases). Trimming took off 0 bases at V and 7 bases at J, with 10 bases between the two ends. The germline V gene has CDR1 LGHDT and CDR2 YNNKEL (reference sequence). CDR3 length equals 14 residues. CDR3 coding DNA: TGTGCCAGCAGCCAAGAGTGGGGGAACCAGCCCCAGCATTTT. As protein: CASSQEWGNQPQHF.

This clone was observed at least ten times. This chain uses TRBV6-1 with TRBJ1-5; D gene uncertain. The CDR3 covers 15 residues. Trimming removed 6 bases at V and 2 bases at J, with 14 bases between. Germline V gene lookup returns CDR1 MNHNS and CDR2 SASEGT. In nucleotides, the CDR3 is TGTGCCAGCAGCCTACCCGGATCGGGCAATCAGCCCCAGCATTTT. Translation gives CASSLPGSGNQPQHF.

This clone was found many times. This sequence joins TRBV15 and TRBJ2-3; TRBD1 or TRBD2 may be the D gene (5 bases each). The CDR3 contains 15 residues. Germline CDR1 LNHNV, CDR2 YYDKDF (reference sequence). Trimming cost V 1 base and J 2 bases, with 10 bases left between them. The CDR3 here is CATSRAPGTTDTQYF. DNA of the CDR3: TGTGCCACCAGCAGAGCCCCAGGGACCACAGATACGCAGTATTTT.

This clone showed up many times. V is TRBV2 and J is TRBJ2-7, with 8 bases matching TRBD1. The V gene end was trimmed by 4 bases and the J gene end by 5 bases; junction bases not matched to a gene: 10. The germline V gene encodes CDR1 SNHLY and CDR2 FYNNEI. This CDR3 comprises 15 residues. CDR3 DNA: TGTGCCAGCAGTGTCCTTCCCACAGGGGGTCACGAGCAGTACTTC. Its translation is CASSVLPTGGHEQYF.

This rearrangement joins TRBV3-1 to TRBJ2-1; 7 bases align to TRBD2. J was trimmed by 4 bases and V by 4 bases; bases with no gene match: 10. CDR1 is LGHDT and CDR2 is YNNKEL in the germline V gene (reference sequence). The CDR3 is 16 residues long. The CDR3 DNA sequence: TGTGCCAGCAGCCCCCTGGTGGCGGGAGATTACAATGAGCAGTTCTTC. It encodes CASSPLVAGDYNEQFF.

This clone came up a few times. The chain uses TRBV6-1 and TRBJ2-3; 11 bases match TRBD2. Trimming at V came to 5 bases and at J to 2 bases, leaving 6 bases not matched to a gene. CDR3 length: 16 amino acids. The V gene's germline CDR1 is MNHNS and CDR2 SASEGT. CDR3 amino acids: CASSIGTSGSTDTQYF. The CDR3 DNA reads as TGTGCCAGCAGTATAGGGACTAGCGGATCCACAGATACGCAGTATTTT.

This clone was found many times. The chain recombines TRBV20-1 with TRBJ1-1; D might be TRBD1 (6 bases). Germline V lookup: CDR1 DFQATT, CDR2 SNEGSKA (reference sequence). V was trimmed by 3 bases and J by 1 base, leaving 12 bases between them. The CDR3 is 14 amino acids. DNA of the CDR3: TGCAGTGCTAGCAGCGGGACAACGAACACTGAAGCTTTCTTT. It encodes CSASSGTTNTEAFF.

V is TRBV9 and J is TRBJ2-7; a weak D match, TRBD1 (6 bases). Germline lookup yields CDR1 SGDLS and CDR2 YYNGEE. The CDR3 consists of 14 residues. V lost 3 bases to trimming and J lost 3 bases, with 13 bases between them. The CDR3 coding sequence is TGTGCCAGCAGCGAGGGGGACGGAGACTACGAGCAGTACTTC. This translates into CASSEGDGDYEQYF.

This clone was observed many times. The CDR3 sequence: CSFLSGSGYGYTF. DNA for the CDR3: TGCAGCTTCCTCTCCGGCTCGGGATATGGCTACACCTTC. This rearrangement joins TRBV29-1 to TRBJ1-2; no firm D call. Germline loops: CDR1 SQVTM, CDR2 ANQGSEA. CDR3 length equals 13 residues. V was clipped by 8 bases and J by 5 bases, with 18 bases between them.

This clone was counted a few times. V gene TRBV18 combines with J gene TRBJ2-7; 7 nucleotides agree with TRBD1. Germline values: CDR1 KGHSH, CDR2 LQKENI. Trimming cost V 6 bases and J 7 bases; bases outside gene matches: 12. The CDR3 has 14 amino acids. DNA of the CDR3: TGTGCCAGCTCGTCCGGGACAGTGGTGAGAGAGCAGTACTTC. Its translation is CASSSGTVVREQYF.

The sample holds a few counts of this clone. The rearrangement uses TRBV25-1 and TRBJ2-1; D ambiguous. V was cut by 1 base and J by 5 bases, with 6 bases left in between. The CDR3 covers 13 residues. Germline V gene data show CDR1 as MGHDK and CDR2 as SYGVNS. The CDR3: CASSESWNNEQFF. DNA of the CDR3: TGTGCCAGCAGTGAATCGTGGAACAATGAGCAGTTCTTC.

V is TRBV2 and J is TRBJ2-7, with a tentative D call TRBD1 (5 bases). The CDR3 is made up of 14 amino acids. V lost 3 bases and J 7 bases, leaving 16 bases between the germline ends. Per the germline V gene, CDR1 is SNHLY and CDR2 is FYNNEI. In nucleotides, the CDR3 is TGTGCCAGCAGTGAGGGGCAGCCCCCTTCGGAGCAGTACTTC. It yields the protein CASSEGQPPSEQYF.

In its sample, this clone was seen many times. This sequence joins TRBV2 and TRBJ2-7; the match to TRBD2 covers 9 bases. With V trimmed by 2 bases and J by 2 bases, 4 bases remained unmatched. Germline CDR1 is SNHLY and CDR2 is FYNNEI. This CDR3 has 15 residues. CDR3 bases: TGTGCCAGCAGTGAATTTAGCGGGGGAACCTACGAGCAGTACTTC. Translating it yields CASSEFSGGTYEQYF. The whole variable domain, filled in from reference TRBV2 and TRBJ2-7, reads EPEVTQTPSHQVTQMGQEVILRCVPISNHLYFYWYRQILGQKVEFLVSFYNNEISEKSEIFDDQFSVERPDGSNFTLKIRSTKLEDSAMYFCASSEFSGGTYEQYFGPGTRLTVT.

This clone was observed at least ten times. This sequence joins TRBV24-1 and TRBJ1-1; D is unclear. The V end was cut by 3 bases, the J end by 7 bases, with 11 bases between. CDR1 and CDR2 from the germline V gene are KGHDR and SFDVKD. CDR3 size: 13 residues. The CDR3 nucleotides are TGTGCCACCAGTGATGAGGCCAGAAGTGAAGCTTTCTTT. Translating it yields CATSDEARSEAFF.

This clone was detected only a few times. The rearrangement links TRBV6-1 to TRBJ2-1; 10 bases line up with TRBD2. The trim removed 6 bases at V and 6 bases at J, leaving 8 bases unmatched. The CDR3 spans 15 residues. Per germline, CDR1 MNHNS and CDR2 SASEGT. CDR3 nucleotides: TGTGCCAGCAGCGCAGCGGGAGGGCCGGGCAATGAGCAGTTCTTC. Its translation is CASSAAGGPGNEQFF.

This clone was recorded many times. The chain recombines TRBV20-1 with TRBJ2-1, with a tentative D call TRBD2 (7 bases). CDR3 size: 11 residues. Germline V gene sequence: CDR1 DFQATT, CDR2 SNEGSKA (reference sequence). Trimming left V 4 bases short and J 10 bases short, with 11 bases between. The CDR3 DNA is TGCAGTGCTATTGGGGGGGCCGAGCAGTTCTTC. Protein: CSAIGGAEQFF.